These 20 T cell receptor beta chains share one sample of origin, sequenced in a study of cytomegalovirus exposure and HLA in healthy donors. PCR employed 60 Vbeta and 13 Jbeta primers. Repertoires were generated with immunoSEQ multiplex PCR, while TCRdb's copy carries only in-frame clones and drops some. Among nearly 300,000 clones listed, 86% were seen once. Sequencing used PBMCs. Receptor source: a man aged 40-55 years in good health and CMV-seropositive.

The V and J genes are TRBV18 and TRBJ1-5, with D perhaps matching TRBD1 (5 bases). Trimming stripped 2 bases from V and 0 bases from J, with 14 bases between. The CDR3 contains 17 residues. The V gene's germline CDR1 is KGHSH and CDR2 LQKENI. Here the CDR3 reads CASSPFAGRGSNQPQHF. Here the CDR3 DNA reads TGTGCCAGCTCACCATTCGCGGGGAGGGGTAGCAATCAGCCCCAGCATTTT.

This clone was counted once. V and J are TRBV7-9 and TRBJ2-5; perhaps TRBD1 as D (8 bases). This CDR3 comprises 15 residues. Trimming took 6 bases from V and 4 from J, leaving 18 bases between them. Germline CDR1 SEHNR, CDR2 FQNEAQ (reference sequence). CDR3 amino acids: CASRRTGGGVETQYF. In DNA, the CDR3 is TGTGCCAGCAGAAGAACAGGGGGAGGGGTAGAGACCCAGTACTTC.

With respect to this clone: Distinct nucleotide sequences in the sample also encode this CDR3. The V and J genes are TRBV7-2 and TRBJ2-1; 13 positions agree with TRBD2. Germline values: CDR1 SGHTA, CDR2 FQGNSA. This CDR3 region has 16 residues. The V and J ends lost 1 base and 4 bases, in that order; junction bases with no gene match: 1. Here the CDR3 DNA reads TGTGCCAGCAGCTTAGGACTAGCGGGAGGTTACAATGAGCAGTTCTTC. It encodes CASSLGLAGGYNEQFF.

This clone was counted once. The rearrangement joins TRBV7-3 to TRBJ2-7, with 7 bases lining up with TRBD1. CDR3 length: 15 residues. V trimming: 3 bases; J trimming: 3 bases; junction bases outside the gene matches: 8. Germline values: CDR1 SGHTA, CDR2 FQGTGA. CDR3 in amino acids: CASSFGSDRDYEQYF. The CDR3 DNA is TGTGCCAGCAGCTTTGGCTCAGACAGGGACTACGAGCAGTACTTC.

This sequence joins TRBV5-1 and TRBJ2-5; tentative D call: TRBD1 (6 bases). Germline loops: CDR1 SGHRS, CDR2 YFSETQ. Trimming stripped 3 bases from V and 0 bases from J, with 12 bases between. The length of the CDR3 is 15 residues. CDR3 sequence: CASSSWQGYQETQYF. In DNA form, the CDR3 reads TGCGCCAGCAGCTCCTGGCAGGGGTACCAAGAGACCCAGTACTTC.

The J gene is TRBJ1-2, the V gene TRBV18; D might be TRBD1 (6 bases). The CDR3 runs 14 residues. Per the germline V gene, CDR1 is KGHSH and CDR2 is LQKENI. Trimming left V 5 bases short and J 4 bases short, with 14 bases between. The CDR3, as DNA: TGTGCCAGCTCATTCGACAGGTCCCCCTATGGCTACACCTTC. Translating gives CASSFDRSPYGYTF.

This rearrangement joins TRBV30 to TRBJ2-7, with D perhaps matching TRBD1 (6 bases). This CDR3 region has 13 residues. Germline V gene data show CDR1 as GTSNPN and CDR2 as SVGIG (reference sequence). V gave up 1 base and J gave up 3 bases, with 10 bases separating them. CDR3 DNA: TGTGCCTGGAGTGCAGGGGTAGTCTACGAGCAGTACTTC. Its translation is CAWSAGVVYEQYF. The variable domain in full, completed from reference TRBV30 and TRBJ2-7, reads SQTIHQWPATLVQPVGSPLSLECTVEGTSNPNLYWYRQAAGRGLQLLFYSVGIGQISSEVPQNLSASRPQDRQFILSSKKLLLSDSGFYLCAWSAGVVYEQYFGPGTRLTVT.

The chain employs TRBV27 and TRBJ1-1; possibly TRBD1 for D (5 bases). The V end was cut by 4 bases, the J end by 2 bases, with 14 bases between. Germline lookup yields CDR1 MNHEY and CDR2 SMNVEV (reference sequence). This CDR3 comprises 15 residues. CDR3 bases: TGTGCCAGCAGTTCACGGGGGGGGGTAAACACTGAAGCTTTCTTT. It translates to CASSSRGGVNTEAFF.

The chain links TRBV6-1 to TRBJ2-1; no clear D gene. In germline, CDR1 is MNHNS, CDR2 SASEGT. The CDR3 loop spans 16 amino acids. V was shortened by 2 bases and J by 2 bases, with 13 bases between the two germline ends. The CDR3 loop reads CASSERGLPPYNEQFF. CDR3 bases: TGTGCCAGCAGTGAAAGAGGTCTCCCTCCCTACAATGAGCAGTTCTTC.

A remark on this clone: Other DNA sequences in this sample translate to the same CDR3. The J gene is TRBJ2-1, the V gene TRBV11-3; 7 bases fit TRBD2. This CDR3 has 14 residues. V lost 8 bases to trimming and J lost 1 base; unmatched junction nucleotides: 5. CDR1 is SGHNT and CDR2 is YENEEA in the germline V gene. The CDR3 sequence is CASSGGSSYNEQFF. The DNA for the CDR3 is TGTGCCAGCTCTGGCGGGAGTTCCTACAATGAGCAGTTCTTC.

The chain carries TRBV19 and TRBJ2-3; TRBD2 aligns across 7 bases. The CDR3 has 16 residues. V dropped 4 bases and J dropped 6; count of bases not matched to a gene: 13. Germline V gene sequence: CDR1 LNHDA, CDR2 SQIVND (reference sequence). This CDR3 is CASSTASGPPGDTQYF. The CDR3 DNA reads TGTGCCAGTAGTACCGCTAGCGGTCCCCCGGGCGATACGCAGTATTTT. Complete variable domain (other parts from reference TRBV19 and TRBJ2-3): DGGITQSPKYLFRKEGQNVTLSCEQNLNHDAMYWYRQDPGQGLRLIYYSQIVNDFQKGDIAEGYSVSREKKESFPLTVTSAQKNPTAFYLCASSTASGPPGDTQYFGPGTRLTVL.

This rearrangement joins TRBV5-6 to TRBJ2-2; 9 bases map to TRBD2. J lost 2 bases, V lost 0 bases, and 5 bases had no gene match. Germline V lookup: CDR1 SGHDT, CDR2 YYEEEE. The CDR3 length is 17 residues. CDR3 loop: CASSLGTSVANTGELFF. CDR3 sequence (DNA): TGTGCCAGCAGCTTGGGGACTAGCGTCGCAAACACCGGGGAGCTGTTTTTT.

The chain recombines TRBV25-1 with TRBJ2-7; TRBD1 agrees at 10 bases. V lost 1 base to trimming and J lost 4 bases; unmatched junction nucleotides: 4. This CDR3 region has 15 residues. Germline CDR1 MGHDK, CDR2 SYGVNS. CDR3 sequence: CASSELGTGEYEQYF. Written as DNA, the CDR3 is TGTGCCAGCAGTGAATTAGGGACAGGGGAATACGAGCAGTACTTC.

The J gene is TRBJ2-1, the V gene TRBV5-1, with 11 bases identical to TRBD1. Germline V gives CDR1 SGHRS, CDR2 YFSETQ. V lost 4 bases, J lost 6 bases, and 3 bases stayed unmatched. This CDR3 is 14 amino acids long. CDR3 region: CASSPGQGANEQFF. The CDR3 DNA sequence: TGCGCCAGCAGCCCCGGACAGGGGGCCAATGAGCAGTTCTTC.

The chain has TRBV6-6 and TRBJ2-6; possible D gene TRBD1, 5 bases. There are 15 residues in the CDR3. The germline V gene encodes CDR1 MNHNY and CDR2 SVGAGI (reference sequence). Trimming took off 6 bases at V and 4 bases at J, with 13 bases between the two ends. The CDR3 DNA sequence: TGTGCCAGCAGAGCTCTAGGGGTCGGGGCCAACGTCCTGACTTTC. This encodes CASRALGVGANVLTF.

This clone was seen more than once but under ten times. CDR3: CASSPPRGGNDEQYF. Written as DNA, the CDR3 is TGCGCCAGCAGCCCGCCGAGGGGGGGTAATGACGAGCAGTACTTC. The chain links TRBV5-1 to TRBJ2-7; D possibly corresponds to TRBD2 (7 bases). Germline V CDR1 and CDR2: SGHRS, YFSETQ. V lost 4 bases and J 5 bases, leaving 19 bases between the germline ends. This CDR3 contains 15 residues.

This chain uses TRBV6-6 with TRBJ1-1; D possibly corresponds to TRBD1 (6 bases). Trimming removed 2 bases at V and 1 base at J, with 14 bases between. The CDR3 runs 16 residues. Germline-derived CDR1 and CDR2 are MNHNY and SVGAGI (reference sequence). The CDR3 coding sequence is TGTGCCAGCAGTTACGGGGGGGCGCTTGGGAACACTGAAGCTTTCTTT. Protein product: CASSYGGALGNTEAFF.

The rearrangement uses TRBV21-1 and TRBJ2-4; the table names TRBD1, a call not compared with the DNA. TRBV21-1 has pseudogene status. This CDR3 contains 18 residues. The CDR3 DNA reads as TGTGCCAGCAGCAAAGCGCTTATTACCGGGCAGGGTAAAAACATTCAGTACTTC. It translates to CASSKALITGQGKNIQYF.

The V and J genes are TRBV7-3 and TRBJ2-1, with D possibly matching TRBD2 (6 bases). The CDR3 spans 15 residues. V was clipped by 4 bases and J by 1 base, with 11 bases between them. The germline CDR1 and CDR2 sequences are SGHTA and FQGTGA. The CDR3 nucleotides read TGTGCCAGCAGCTCAGGAGGGCTATCCTACAATGAGCAGTTCTTC. The encoded protein is CASSSGGLSYNEQFF.

The V and J genes are TRBV5-1 and TRBJ1-4, with 10 bases fitting TRBD1. This CDR3 spans 16 amino acids. Germline V gives CDR1 SGHRS, CDR2 YFSETQ. Trimming removed 2 bases from V and 8 bases from J; junction bases left unmatched: 9. CDR3 DNA sequence: TGCGCCAGCAGCTTTGGGGCCGGGACAGGGGACGAAAAACTGTTTTTT. It yields the protein CASSFGAGTGDEKLFF.